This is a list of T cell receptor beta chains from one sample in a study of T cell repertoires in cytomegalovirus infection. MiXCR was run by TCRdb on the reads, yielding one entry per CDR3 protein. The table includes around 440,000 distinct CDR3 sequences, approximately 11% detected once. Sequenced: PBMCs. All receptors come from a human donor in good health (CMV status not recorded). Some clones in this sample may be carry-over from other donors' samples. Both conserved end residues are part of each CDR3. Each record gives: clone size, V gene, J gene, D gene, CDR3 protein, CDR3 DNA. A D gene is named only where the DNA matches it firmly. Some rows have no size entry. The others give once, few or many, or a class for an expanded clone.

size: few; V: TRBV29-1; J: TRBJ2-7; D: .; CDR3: CSVESQPYEQYF; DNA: TGCAGCGTTGAAAGTCAGCCCTACGAGCAGTACTTC
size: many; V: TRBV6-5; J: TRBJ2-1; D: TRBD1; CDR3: CASTPGGPISYNEQFF; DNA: TGTGCCAGCACCCCAGGGGGCCCTATCTCCTACAATGAGCAGTTCTTC
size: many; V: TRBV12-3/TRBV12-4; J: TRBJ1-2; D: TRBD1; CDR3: CASSWSGQGGDGYTF; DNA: TGTGCCAGCAGTTGGTCGGGACAGGGGGGGGATGGCTACACCTTC
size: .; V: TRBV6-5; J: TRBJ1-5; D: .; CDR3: CASSYSVNQPQHF; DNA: TGTGCCAGCAGTTATTCGGTGAATCAGCCCCAGCATTTT
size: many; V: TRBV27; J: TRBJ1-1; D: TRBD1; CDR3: CASSSTGGVNTEAFF; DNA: TGTGCCAGCAGTTCCACAGGGGGCGTCAACACTGAAGCTTTCTTT
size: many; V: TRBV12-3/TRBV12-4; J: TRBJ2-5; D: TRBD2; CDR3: CASSLGLAVGETQYF; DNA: TGTGCCAGCAGTTTAGGACTAGCGGTTGGAGAGACCCAGTACTTC
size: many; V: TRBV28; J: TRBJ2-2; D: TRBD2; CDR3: CASLGAGVSTGELFF; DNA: TGTGCCTCCCTAGGGGCGGGAGTTAGCACCGGGGAGCTGTTTTTT
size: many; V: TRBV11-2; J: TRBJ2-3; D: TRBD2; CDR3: CASSSTSGEDTQYF; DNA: TGTGCCAGCAGCTCTACTAGCGGGGAAGATACGCAGTATTTT
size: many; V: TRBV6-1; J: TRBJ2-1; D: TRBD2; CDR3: CASSRTSGRASNEQFF; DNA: TGTGCCAGCAGCCGGACTAGCGGGAGGGCCAGTAATGAGCAGTTCTTC
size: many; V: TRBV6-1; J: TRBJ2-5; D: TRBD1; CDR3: CASIRDSTMETQYF; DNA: TGTGCCAGCATCCGGGACAGTACTATGGAGACCCAGTACTTC
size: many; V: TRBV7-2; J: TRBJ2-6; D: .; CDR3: CASRPPTSGANVLTF; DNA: TGTGCCAGCAGGCCCCCCACCTCTGGGGCCAACGTCCTGACTTTC
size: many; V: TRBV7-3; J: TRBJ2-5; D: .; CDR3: CASSPREETQYF; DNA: TGTGCCAGCAGCCCCCGGGAAGAGACCCAGTACTTC
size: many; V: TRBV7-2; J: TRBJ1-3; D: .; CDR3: CASSLRGDTIYF; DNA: TGTGCCAGCAGCTTACGGGGGGACACCATATATTTT
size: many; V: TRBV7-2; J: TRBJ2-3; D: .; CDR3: CASRRWKGRRDTQYF; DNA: TGTGCCAGCAGACGTTGGAAAGGGCGGCGAGATACGCAGTATTTT
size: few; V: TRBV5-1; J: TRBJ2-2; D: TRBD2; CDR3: CASSLTYGLAGAGELFF; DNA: TGCGCCAGCAGCTTAACTTACGGACTAGCGGGAGCCGGGGAGCTGTTTTTT
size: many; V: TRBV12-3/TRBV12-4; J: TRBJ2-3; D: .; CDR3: CASSPTRKYTDTQYF; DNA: TGTGCCAGCAGTCCTACTAGGAAGTACACAGATACGCAGTATTTT
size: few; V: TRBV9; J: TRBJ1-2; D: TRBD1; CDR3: CASSGGTVGKDGYTF; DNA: TGTGCCAGCAGCGGAGGGACAGTCGGGAAGGATGGCTACACCTTC
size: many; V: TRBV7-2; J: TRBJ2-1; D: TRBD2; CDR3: CASSLTSGINNEQFF; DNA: TGTGCCAGCAGCTTAACTAGCGGTATAAACAATGAGCAGTTCTTC
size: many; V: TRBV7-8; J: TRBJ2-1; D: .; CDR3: CASSFSRGLPWREQFF; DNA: TGTGCCAGCAGCTTTTCCCGAGGCTTACCGTGGCGGGAGCAGTTCTTC
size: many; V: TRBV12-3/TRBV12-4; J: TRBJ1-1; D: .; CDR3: CASRINTEAFF; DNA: TGTGCCAGCAGGATTAACACTGAAGCTTTCTTT
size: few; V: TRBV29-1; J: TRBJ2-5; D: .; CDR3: CSVESTGETQYF; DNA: TGCAGCGTTGAGTCGACGGGGGAGACCCAGTACTTC
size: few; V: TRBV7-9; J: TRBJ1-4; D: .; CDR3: CASSSSEKLFF; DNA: TGTGCCAGCAGCTCGAGTGAAAAACTGTTTTTT
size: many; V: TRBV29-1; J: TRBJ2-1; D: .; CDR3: CSVEDNYYNEQFF; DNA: TGCAGCGTTGAAGATAACTACTACAATGAGCAGTTCTTC
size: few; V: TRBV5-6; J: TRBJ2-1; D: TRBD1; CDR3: CASSLDRGVFEQFF; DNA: TGTGCCAGCAGCTTGGACAGGGGGGTTTTCGAGCAGTTCTTC
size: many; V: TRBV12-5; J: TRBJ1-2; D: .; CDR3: CASGPTNRVGYTF; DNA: TGTGCTAGTGGTCCAACGAACAGGGTTGGCTACACCTTC
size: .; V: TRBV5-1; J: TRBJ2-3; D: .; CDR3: CASSLTGGNTDTQYF; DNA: TGCGCCAGCAGTCTGACAGGAGGGAACACAGATACGCAGTATTTT
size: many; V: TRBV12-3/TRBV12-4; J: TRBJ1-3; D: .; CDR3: CASSVRAGRPLHLGGNTIYF; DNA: TGTGCCAGCAGCGTGAGGGCAGGGCGACCTTTACACCTCGGGGGAAACACCATATATTTT